This T cell receptor (beta chain) was obtained from a study of OX40 agonist ivuxolimab in advanced cancers. As for the study in general: Three patients had partial responses: one hepatocellular carcinoma, two cutaneous melanoma.

Repertoires were generated with immunoSEQ multiplex PCR, while TCRdb's copy carries only in-frame clones and drops some. The data show tens of thousands of clones, about 87% seen once. V lost 1 base and J lost 12, with 16 bases in between. Looked up from germline, CDR1 is SGHVS and CDR2 is FQNEAQ. CDR3 length equals 14 residues. Study conclusions and caveats: Expanded clones were, on average, more numerous in CD8+ T cells than in CD4+. It was also the case that some nonresponders had low normalized T-cell clonal expansion.

A remark on this clone: Its antigen is unidentified.

The V call is TRBV7-8, the J call TRBJ2-1; possible D gene TRBD2, 6 bases. Sequencing used CD4+ or CD8+ T cells sorted from blood, obtained in a trial of the OX40 agonist ivuxolimab. The origin of this receptor is an adult with an advanced solid tumor such as melanoma, head and neck, liver or kidney cancer. In DNA form, the CDR3 reads TGTGCCAGCAGCTTAGGCCCACTGGGGGGTAGGCAGTTCTTC. This codes for CASSLGPLGGRQFF.